A selection of T cell receptor beta chains follows, all from one sample in a study of cytomegalovirus exposure and HLA in healthy donors. TCRdb's copy holds only in-frame clones and misses some; the assay was immunoSEQ multiplex PCR. The data show roughly 120,000 clones, 65% to 80% seen once. The sequenced sample consisted of PBMCs. The source is a man in his 60s in good health and CMV-seropositive. The CDR3 runs from the conserved cysteine through the conserved F or W.

v_call	j_call	cdr3_aa
TRBV11-2	TRBJ2-1	CASSLDGYNEQFF
TRBV6-5	TRBJ2-7	CASSYSPGTGQNEQYF
TRBV11-3	TRBJ2-3	CARFRTGTGEDTQYF
TRBV5-4	-	CASSLGQGRNYEQYF
TRBV30	TRBJ2-4	CAWSGQGRRAKNIQYF
TRBV27	TRBJ2-7	CASSASPGATYEQYF
TRBV5-1	TRBJ1-2	CASSLKQGDNYGHTF
TRBV28	TRBJ2-5	CASSWGGAGQETQYF
TRBV30	TRBJ1-2	CAWRGQGANYGYTF
TRBV7-9	TRBJ2-7	CASRGRGLSYEQYF
TRBV9	TRBJ2-3	CASSGESTDTQYF
TRBV4-1	TRBJ2-7	CASSQGGGVTYEQYF
TRBV28	TRBJ1-2	CASSEDRNNYGYTF
TRBV2	TRBJ1-2	CASRAGENYGYTF
TRBV21-1	TRBJ2-1	CASSRGTSGRNEQFF
TRBV5-1	TRBJ2-2	CASSAAELANTGELFF
TRBV29-1	TRBJ1-1	CSAAGQLNTEAFF
TRBV27	TRBJ1-1	CASSFPGQSEAFF
TRBV5-1	TRBJ2-3	CASSWSGGAADTQYF
TRBV7-6	TRBJ2-7	CASSSGSFYEQYF
TRBV7-9	TRBJ2-5	CASSLGVVAGGETQYF
TRBV5-1	TRBJ2-2	CASSLAGGDTGELFF
TRBV18	TRBJ2-5	CASSPPTGNPQETQYF
TRBV2	TRBJ2-7	CASSPQEASQYEQYF
TRBV11-2	TRBJ2-1	CASSLVGSTSEQFF
TRBV4-2	TRBJ2-3	CASSQDSSGGSTSTDTQYF
TRBV13	TRBJ1-1	CASSFGRNTEAFF
TRBV11-2	TRBJ2-2	CASTIKVGENTGELFF
TRBV4-2	TRBJ1-4	CASSHANTGGAAEKLFF
TRBV9	TRBJ1-6	CASSGKLYNSPLHF
TRBV4-1	TRBJ1-2	CASSPRAGQGYSDGYTF
TRBV11-3	TRBJ2-3	CASSKRAHRGLNCTDTQYF
TRBV9	TRBJ1-2	CASSVAEGESQGYTF
TRBV9	TRBJ1-2	CASSLAIGGGYTF
TRBV9	TRBJ2-3	CASSVANSGTSETQYF
TRBV2	TRBJ1-5	CASSSGLESNQPQHF
TRBV5-5	TRBJ2-3	CASSLADEDYTDTQYF
TRBV19	TRBJ1-1	CASSTERLNTEAFF
TRBV5-1	TRBJ2-1	CASSLAGGRNEQFF
TRBV5-5	TRBJ1-4	CASSMRTGGVEKLFF
TRBV11-1	TRBJ2-6	CASSLLVAGANVLTF
TRBV6-1	TRBJ1-5	CASSGQQTGYGQPQHF